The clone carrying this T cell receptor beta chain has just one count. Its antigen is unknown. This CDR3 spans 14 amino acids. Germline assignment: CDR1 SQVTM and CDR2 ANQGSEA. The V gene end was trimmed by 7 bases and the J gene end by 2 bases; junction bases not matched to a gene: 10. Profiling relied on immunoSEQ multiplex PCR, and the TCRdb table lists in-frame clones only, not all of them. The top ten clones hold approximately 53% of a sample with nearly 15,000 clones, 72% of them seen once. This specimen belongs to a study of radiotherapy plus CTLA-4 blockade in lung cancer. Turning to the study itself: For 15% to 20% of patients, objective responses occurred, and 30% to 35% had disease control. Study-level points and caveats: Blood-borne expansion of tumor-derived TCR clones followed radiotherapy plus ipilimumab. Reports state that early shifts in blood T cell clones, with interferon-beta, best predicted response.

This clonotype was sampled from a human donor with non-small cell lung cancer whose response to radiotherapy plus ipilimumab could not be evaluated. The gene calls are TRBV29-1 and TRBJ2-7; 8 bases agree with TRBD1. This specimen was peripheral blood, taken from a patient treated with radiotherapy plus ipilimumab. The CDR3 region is CSGAGGQGTYEQYF. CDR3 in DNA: TGCAGCGGTGCAGGCGGACAGGGAACCTACGAGCAGTACTTC.